The clone carrying this T cell receptor (beta chain) was seen more than once but under ten times. Its specificity is not known. These data originate in a study of T-cell memory formation after mild COVID-19. The CDR3 is 15 amino acids. V lost 2 bases to trimming and J lost 0 bases, with 9 bases between them. The V gene's germline CDR1 is MNHNS and CDR2 SASEGT. Findings and caveats of the study: Specificity for SARS-CoV-2 was not confirmed among the second-wave clones peaking on day 37. Cross-reactive memory apparently joined, as some responding clones appeared in pre-infection memory.

TCRdb fed the 5' RACE reads into MiXCR, producing one record per CDR3 protein. Of about 190,000 distinct CDR3 sequences in the sample, 15% to 20% were seen once. The origin of this receptor is an adult woman who had mild COVID-19 (a few samples of this study predate the infection). Cell type and time point are not known. This sequence joins TRBV6-1 and TRBJ2-3, with unresolved D. Sequences were obtained from PBMCs or a T cell subset sorted from them (not recorded which). Here the CDR3 DNA reads TGTGCCAGCAGTGAAAGGGCGGCTAGCACAGATACGCAGTATTTT. It yields the protein CASSERAASTDTQYF.